This T cell receptor beta chain came from a study of cytomegalovirus exposure and HLA in healthy donors (dated 2017 in TCRdb). Background for the entire study: An earlier analysis of several hundred of the donors reported approximately 300 Gb of sequence data and some 110 million unique TCR beta sequences obtained from 180 million or so T cells. An early release covering just under 650 HLA-typed donors comprised roughly 300 gigabases of sequencing data and around 85 million unique TCR sequences. Of the roughly 400 genotyped donors, 65% to 90% fell in the genetic ancestry cluster associated with self-reported Caucasian donors. The study aimed to test whether signatures of past pathogen exposure could be identified by cataloging public T cell receptors. The study profiled the T cell repertoires of more than 500 subjects by immunosequencing and related them to cytomegalovirus serostatus. Besides the first cohort of approximately 710 subjects, a separate validation cohort made up of some 110 different subjects was used. To predict cytomegalovirus infection status, the study brought together high-throughput TCR immunosequencing, statistical association of individual TCRs with disease status, and machine learning. In a later analysis, previously published TCR beta repertoires from fewer than 750 donors were re-analyzed and high-resolution HLA genotyping was added so that TCR occurrence patterns could be studied. Rather than using new phenotypic data, the later analysis identified candidate immune exposures from TCR beta sequences and from how often those sequences occurred across donors. An earlier analysis of approximately 630 of the donors applied high-throughput TCR beta sequencing to assess whether each TCR beta V gene segment acted as functional or pseudogenic. Donor age, sex, ethnicity and CMV serostatus were compiled alongside the repertoire data. Genome-wide SNP genotypes for about three fifths of the 666 donors were used in a later genetic analysis, which treated that subset as a discovery cohort. All discovery cohort repertoires had been generated on a single sequencing platform. Class I and class II HLA loci were covered by the typing at four-digit resolution. The number of typed donors differed by locus: roughly 629-640 for A, B, C, DRB1 and DQB1; approximately 530 for DQA1; 606 for DPA1; and some 430 for DPB1. Because of strong linkage in the cohort, roughly five DR-DQ haplotypes were treated as single units for association and clustering. Across some 400 genotyped donors of the cohort, an average of about 240,000 unique TCR beta nucleotide sequences per donor were sequenced, and roughly 20% of those sequences were non-productive.

With respect to this clone: This receptor's antigen is unknown. No clone much larger than this one lies a single base away; base qualities are absent.

In total, roughly 710 healthy bone marrow donors made up the cohort. Cohort members were all nominally healthy when sampled, although unrecorded immune exposures were likely present. The donor was CMV seropositive and belonged to the group of about 290 seropositive cohort members. Each donor provided a peripheral blood sample, and peripheral blood mononuclear cells were used for TCR beta sequencing. The Qiagen DNeasy Blood Extraction Kit was used to extract genomic DNA from the blood cell samples. CDR1 and CDR2 were assigned from the germline V gene as MNHNS and SASEGT. V is pared back by 2 bases and J by 4 bases, with 11 bases lying between the germline termini. The CDR3 sequence holds 14 residues, the cysteine and phenylalanine included. The retained sequence is limited to the CDR3, 42 bases, with the frame set at the first base. Library preparation used the immunoSEQ multiplex PCR assay. For the multiplex PCR, a mixture combining 60 forward primers for TCR Vbeta segments and 13 reverse primers for TCR Jbeta segments was used. A multiplex PCR assay on genomic DNA amplified the CDR3 region of rearranged TCR beta genes. The amplified TCR beta libraries were sequenced on the Illumina HiSeq System as 87-base-pair reads. Processing in the source paper ran as follows. A later analysis counted some 74 million unique TCR beta chains across the 550 to 750 repertoires, and some 11 million of these chains were shared by at least two donors. A nearest-neighbor algorithm error-corrected the raw reads and collapsed the reads into unique sequences, merging closely related sequences to remove PCR and sequencing errors. CDR3 sequences were aligned to IMGT reference sequences to assign V, D and J gene segments. For a sequence to be retained, a match of at least six nucleotides to both a V gene segment and a J gene segment was required. Rearrangements were classified as productive when the CDR3 lacked stop codons and remained in frame with V and J, and all other rearrangements were classified as non-productive. Following IMGT convention, CDR3 was defined as the stretch from the second conserved V-encoded cysteine up to the conserved J-encoded phenylalanine. In an earlier analysis of 550 to 650 of the donors, sequences lacking an unambiguous match to a single V gene segment were excluded. An earlier analysis of almost 600 of the donors classified V segments as functional when productive rearrangements were above 56.7% and as segregating when the standard deviation between donors was above 5%. To diagnose cytomegalovirus status from the catalog of TCR beta chain sequences, a statistical classification framework was built. In a later analysis, TCR nucleotide sequences were compared against IMGT/GENE-DB human TR gene sequences so that V and J genes could be assigned. In a later analysis, CDR3 sequences and most-parsimonious VDJ recombination scenarios were assigned using the TCRdist pipeline. In a later analysis, each TCR beta chain was defined by its CDR3 amino acid sequence together with its V-gene family, and reads without a unique V-gene family were excluded. In a later analysis, 500 to 700 highly shared, low-generation-probability nucleotide sequences were removed to address suspected cross-contamination and a sequencing artifact. A later analysis calculated a clonal expansion index for each public chain from normalized within-repertoire ranks of inferred template counts. In a later analysis, generation probabilities were computed with a VDJ recombination model fitted to out-of-frame rearrangements, and the resulting probabilities were checked against IGoR. A later analysis scored TCR-TCR, TCR-HLA and TCR-CMV co-occurrence with hypergeometric tests, applying a repertoire-size bias correction to TCR pairs. A later analysis estimated false discovery rates by permuting HLA or CMV assignments 20 times. In a later analysis, co-occurring TCRs were grouped using DBSCAN, and TCRdist sequence similarity was added for clustering within HLA-allele-positive subsets. Repertoires with fewer than 30,000 or more than 120,000 public chains, plus five repertoires with anomalous nucleotide sharing, were excluded from co-occurrence clustering. TCRdb took over this immuneACCESS table, retaining in-frame rearrangements with V and J assigned. Such tables are incomplete; in checked studies, under half of the missing clones stem from an unresolved V gene, and the remainder is unexplained. V and J calls and clone size are as listed in that table; D and trimming were resolved from the DNA. Present in this sample are fewer than 200,000 clones, roughly 85% of which were seen just once. The biggest ten clones account for about 2% of the sample.

Study-level results and caveats: Immune exposure information for the cohort was limited to CMV serostatus. The classifier was reported to diagnose cytomegalovirus status with high specificity and sensitivity in both the original and validation cohorts. In a later analysis, most CMV-associated TCR beta chains were found to appear HLA-restricted, with HLA associations seemingly driven largely by CMV exposure. A later genetic analysis reported fewer N-insertions in productive TCRs among donors in an Asian-associated ancestry cluster than the roughly 700-donor mean. HLA typing was unavailable for some donors at each locus, so association tests used only the typed subset. At a false discovery rate of 0.05, a later analysis linked 16,000 or so TCR beta sequences to specific HLA alleles. Assigning TCR associations to individual alleles was difficult when HLA alleles, especially DR and DQ, strongly co-occurred. In the study, around 150 TCR beta chains were listed as associated with cytomegalovirus. Some IMGT-functional V segments, including TRBV6-2 and TRBV6-3, could not be distinguished by the 87-base-pair reads and were therefore excluded. In a later analysis, HLA-associated TCR beta chains showed more clonal expansion and lower generation probabilities than non-associated chains that were equally common. A further reported finding was that TCR beta sequences accurately predicted the HLA-A and HLA-B alleles for most subjects in the first cohort. About 17 rarely observed V segments, including chromosome 9 orphons, were excluded from the earlier analysis of just under 600 of the donors because counts were too low. According to the authors, the approach could potentially be generalized to other disease states and immunological phenotypes. Correlated functional status among segregating V segments might be attributable to linkage disequilibrium, but an unknown experimental factor could not be ruled out. A later analysis found that TCR association rates varied across HLA loci, with DRB1 alleles showing the most associated TCRs and HLA-C alleles the fewest. Most TCR sequences were observed very rarely across donors, whereas some public TCRs were present in many individuals. An association between a missense DCLRE1C variant and V-gene and J-gene trimming of TCR beta chains was found in a later genetic analysis and replicated in an independent cohort. Sequencing depth was assumed to be roughly uniform across donors in the presence/absence analyses, though that assumption may not hold. Three of the identified cytomegalovirus-associated TCR beta chains were confirmed in vitro to be specific for cytomegalovirus antigens. In a later analysis, several top co-occurrence clusters were reported to appear linked to parvovirus B19, influenza, CMV and Epstein-Barr virus. In this cohort, only TCR beta chains were sequenced, and detectable features were limited by the absence of alpha or paired-chain data. A cluster of highly shared sequence variants was judged likely to represent a technical artifact of the sequencing pipeline. In an earlier analysis of more than 500 of the donors, most TCR beta V segments appeared in productive rearrangements about 87% or about 30% of the time, broadly matching IMGT annotations.

Recombination linked TRBV6-1 to TRBJ1-2; the D gene cannot be resolved reliably. Sequencing used PBMCs. The sequence derives from a young man in good health and CMV-seropositive. The nucleotide sequence is given as TGTGCCAGCAGTGAAACGGGAGAGGGCTATGGCTACACCTTC. This encodes CASSETGEGYGYTF.